Below are 21 T cell receptor beta chains sequenced from a single sample in a study of CD8+ T cells in alopecia areata listed by TCRdb under 2018. The library relied on the immunoSEQ multiplex PCR assay. RNA was extracted from all samples and reverse transcribed into cDNA, which served as template for TCR sequencing. The table was pulled from immuneACCESS by TCRdb, which kept in-frame rearrangements only. Such tables lose some clones; where checked, under half of the loss comes from unresolved V genes, and the rest has no known cause. This sample comprises some 170,000 clones, about 63% of them detected only once. The ten largest clones capture 14% to 15% of the sample. The time point label for this specimen denotes: baseline before oral tofacitinib. Sequencing was performed on CD4+ T cells sorted from blood, taken at week 0. The receptors derive from a human donor with alopecia areata.

This clone was observed a few times. The chain joins TRBV29-1 to TRBJ2-4, with D perhaps matching TRBD1 (6 bases). There are 11 residues in the CDR3. The V and J ends lost 7 bases and 6 bases respectively, with 10 bases between them. Germline CDR1 SQVTM, CDR2 ANQGSEA. CDR3 bases: TGCAGCGCCGGGACATTAAACATTCAGTACTTC. Amino acids: CSAGTLNIQYF.

This clone has just a few counts. The chain couples TRBV2 to TRBJ2-1, with TRBD2 matching over 14 bases. Trimming cost V 4 bases and J 8 bases; bases outside gene matches: 4. The CDR3 extends over 15 amino acids. The germline gives CDR1 SNHLY, CDR2 FYNNEI. The CDR3 sequence: CASSATSGGAYEQFF. The CDR3 DNA reads as TGTGCCAGCAGTGCGACTAGCGGGGGGGCGTATGAGCAGTTCTTC.

The rearrangement uses TRBV30 and TRBJ2-5, with D perhaps matching TRBD2 (5 bases). Trimming removed 0 bases at V and 1 base at J, with 9 bases between. In germline, CDR1 is GTSNPN, CDR2 SVGIG (reference sequence). The CDR3 is 14 amino acids. This CDR3 is CAWSVVGSQETQYF. In nucleotides, the CDR3 is TGTGCCTGGAGTGTAGTAGGGAGCCAAGAGACCCAGTACTTC.

The J gene is TRBJ1-1, the V gene TRBV13; TRBD1 matches 7 bases. The V gene's germline CDR1 is PRHDT and CDR2 FYEKMQ (reference sequence). The CDR3 runs 15 residues. Germline trimming cut 5 bases from V and 0 bases from J; bases unmatched to any gene: 6. CDR3 in DNA: TGTGCCAGCAGCCTGTGGGACAGACTGAACACTGAAGCTTTCTTT. It encodes CASSLWDRLNTEAFF.

This chain uses TRBV6-5 with TRBJ1-6; D is possibly TRBD1 (6 bases). The germline V and J ends were trimmed by 8 bases and 5 bases, with 10 bases remaining between them. The CDR3 has 13 amino acids. The germline V gene encodes CDR1 MNHEY and CDR2 SVGAGI. CDR3 nucleotides: TGTGCCAGCGCAGGACAGCATAATTCACCCCTCCACTTT. Its protein product is CASAGQHNSPLHF.

The chain combines TRBV6-5 with TRBJ2-7; 10 nucleotides align to TRBD1. CDR3 length equals 14 residues. V lost 6 bases, J lost 3 bases, and 5 bases stayed unmatched. From germline, CDR1 is MNHEY and CDR2 SVGAGI. CDR3 sequence: CASRRGQGFYEQYF. CDR3 nucleotides: TGTGCCAGCAGACGGGGACAGGGGTTCTACGAGCAGTACTTC.

This rearrangement joins TRBV7-9 to TRBJ2-3; D is possibly TRBD1 (7 bases). Germline CDR1 is SEHNR and CDR2 is FQNEAQ (reference sequence). V lost 9 bases and J 2 bases, leaving 18 bases between the germline ends. The CDR3 totals 15 residues. In nucleotides, the CDR3 is TGTGCCAGTTCACACCAGGGGGGAGTCACAGATACGCAGTATTTT. Translation: CASSHQGGVTDTQYF.

This chain links TRBV27 with TRBJ1-2, with 7 bases that match TRBD1. The CDR3 has 14 amino acids. The V gene end was trimmed by 3 bases and the J gene end by 7 bases; junction bases not matched to a gene: 8. Germline V CDR1 and CDR2: MNHEY, SMNVEV (reference sequence). The DNA for the CDR3 is TGTGCCAGCAGTTTCCGGGACAGTCGGAGTGGCTACACCTTC. Translation gives CASSFRDSRSGYTF.

The V and J genes are TRBV30 and TRBJ1-1; D ambiguous. Trimming cost V 2 bases and J 0 bases, with 7 bases left between them. CDR1 GTSNPN and CDR2 SVGIG come from the germline V gene (reference sequence). This CDR3 contains 13 residues. CDR3: CAWSRGMNTEAFF. The CDR3 nucleotides are TGTGCCTGGAGTAGAGGGATGAACACTGAAGCTTTCTTT.

This rearrangement joins TRBV5-1 to TRBJ1-1; possibly TRBD1 for D (5 bases). Trimming cost V 1 base and J 0 bases, with 7 bases left between them. The CDR3 contains 14 residues. Germline values: CDR1 SGHRS, CDR2 YFSETQ. CDR3 nucleotide sequence: TGCGCCAGCAGCTTGACAGGATTGAACACTGAAGCTTTCTTT. This encodes CASSLTGLNTEAFF.

The chain recombines TRBV29-1 with TRBJ1-1, with unresolved D. The V and J ends lost 3 bases and 1 base respectively, with 3 bases between them. Germline V gene lookup returns CDR1 SQVTM and CDR2 ANQGSEA. This CDR3 is 11 amino acids long. For the CDR3, the DNA is TGCAGCGTTGACCCGAACACTGAAGCTTTCTTT. Translating gives CSVDPNTEAFF.

This rearrangement joins TRBV7-2 to TRBJ1-6; D is unclear. This CDR3 is built from 17 residues. V gave up 6 bases and J gave up 7 bases, with 22 bases separating them. The germline V gene encodes CDR1 SGHTA and CDR2 FQGNSA. CDR3 nucleotides: TGTGCCAGCAGAATAACACAAGCGCGCAGACTGAATTCACCCCTCCACTTT. Protein sequence: CASRITQARRLNSPLHF.

This clone was observed many times. V gene TRBV7-2 combines with J gene TRBJ1-1, with a possible D match to TRBD1 (5 bases). The V gene lost 1 base and the J gene lost 5 bases, with 8 bases spanning the gap. The CDR3 is 13 residues long. The germline V gene encodes CDR1 SGHTA and CDR2 FQGNSA. CDR3 amino acids: CASSLGGRTEAFF. DNA for the CDR3: TGTGCCAGCAGCTTAGGGGGACGGACTGAAGCTTTCTTT.

The sample holds a few counts of this clone. The rearrangement uses TRBV5-1 and TRBJ1-2; tentatively, D is TRBD1 (5 bases). V lost 0 bases, J lost 5 bases, and 14 bases lay in between. CDR1 and CDR2 from the germline V gene are SGHRS and YFSETQ. The CDR3 has 15 amino acids. The CDR3 nucleotides read TGCGCCAGCAGCTTGGACCTCGTTGGGGCTTATGGCTACACCTTC. This codes for CASSLDLVGAYGYTF.

V and J are TRBV9 and TRBJ2-2; either TRBD1 or TRBD2 may supply D (7 bases each). Germline CDR1 SGDLS, CDR2 YYNGEE. The CDR3 loop spans 16 amino acids. V was shortened by 3 bases and J by 2 bases, with 14 bases between the two germline ends. The CDR3 nucleotides are TGTGCCAGCAGCGCCAGGGGGACTATTAACACCGGGGAGCTGTTTTTT. Its protein is CASSARGTINTGELFF.

This clone has just one count. The CDR3 here is CASSQSSQETQYF. CDR3 DNA sequence: TGTGCCAGCTCACAAAGTTCACAAGAGACCCAGTACTTC. The rearrangement joins TRBV18 to TRBJ2-5; D not certain. V gave up 4 bases and J gave up 2 bases, with 8 bases separating them. Germline loops: CDR1 KGHSH, CDR2 LQKENI. The CDR3 has 13 residues.

V is TRBV15 and J is TRBJ1-5; D call uncertain. The germline V gene encodes CDR1 LNHNV and CDR2 YYDKDF (reference sequence). The CDR3 is made up of 15 amino acids. The V and J ends lost 0 bases and 0 bases respectively, with 6 bases between them. The CDR3 region is CATSRDPISNQPQHF. The CDR3 nucleotides are TGTGCCACCAGCAGAGACCCCATTAGCAATCAGCCCCAGCATTTT.

J is TRBJ2-7 and V is TRBV6-1; a weak D match, TRBD2 (7 bases). Germline-derived CDR1 and CDR2 are MNHNS and SASEGT. CDR3 length: 17 amino acids. V lost 2 bases to trimming and J lost 4 bases, with 21 bases between them. The CDR3 DNA reads as TGTGCCAGCAGTGAAAGGGGGGGCCAGCGGGGACTGTACGAGCAGTACTTC. Its protein is CASSERGGQRGLYEQYF.

This chain connects TRBV2 to TRBJ2-1; D perhaps matches TRBD2 (5 bases). V was cut by 1 base and J by 10 bases, with 11 bases left in between. Per the germline V gene, CDR1 is SNHLY and CDR2 is FYNNEI. This CDR3 is 13 amino acids long. CDR3 sequence: CASSEGPSTEQFF. As DNA, the CDR3 is TGTGCCAGCAGTGAAGGACCTAGCACCGAGCAGTTCTTC.

The chain uses TRBV11-2 and TRBJ2-5, with D possibly being TRBD1 or TRBD2 (5 bases each). Trimming removed 10 bases from V and 2 bases from J, with 14 bases in between. The CDR3 loop spans 13 amino acids. CDR1 SGHAT and CDR2 FQNNGV come from the germline V gene. CDR3 sequence: CATSGTYQETQYF. The CDR3 bases are TGTGCCACATCCGGGACGTATCAAGAGACCCAGTACTTC.

The rearrangement uses TRBV5-7 and TRBJ2-1, with 9 bases that match TRBD2. TRBV5-7 is labeled an ORF, and its function is uncertain. The ends lost 5 bases at V and 2 bases at J; junction bases unmatched: 11. The CDR3 sequence is 17 residues long. The CDR3 sequence: CASSWIRAGGTYNEQFF. DNA for the CDR3: TGTGCCAGCAGTTGGATCCGAGCGGGGGGAACCTACAATGAGCAGTTCTTC.